This T cell receptor beta chain emerged from a study of blood T cell repertoires in COVID-19. Study background: Spain, Italy and the United States supplied samples that represented acute and convalescent COVID-19.

Germline-derived CDR1 and CDR2 are SGDLS and YYNGEE. The CDR3 length is 15 residues. V dropped 0 bases and J dropped 4; count of bases not matched to a gene: 4. Individuals drawn from approximately 22 US areas were about 18 to 90 years old. Profiled with immunoSEQ multiplex PCR; TCRdb holds only in-frame clones, not every one. The sample lists approximately 200,000 clones, around four fifths seen once, with roughly 10% in the top ten. This sequence joins TRBV9 and TRBJ2-1; 7 bases are shared with TRBD2. Sample: PBMCs or T cells enriched from blood (not recorded which). This receptor was obtained from a man aged 40-49 years who had recovered from COVID-19. DNA of the CDR3: TGTGCCAGCAGCGTAGAGCCTAGCGGTTACAATGAGCAGTTCTTC. Protein: CASSVEPSGYNEQFF.